The 20 T cell receptor beta chains presented below share a single source sample, sequenced in a study of blood T cell repertoires in COVID-19. Profiled with immunoSEQ multiplex PCR; TCRdb holds only in-frame clones, not every one. The sample records approximately 150,000 clones, 70% to 90% being singletons. Sample: peripheral blood. These receptors all stem from a human donor in a cohort sampled during active COVID-19.

The gene calls are TRBV28 and TRBJ1-4; 8 nucleotides match TRBD1. Per germline, CDR1 MDHEN and CDR2 SYDVKM. CDR3 length equals 16 residues. J was trimmed by 8 bases and V by 2 bases; bases with no gene match: 10. The CDR3 DNA follows: TGTGCCAGCAGTTTACAGTCAGGGGGCAGGAAGGAAAAACTGTTTTTT. It encodes CASSLQSGGRKEKLFF.

V is TRBV18 and J is TRBJ1-1; D uncertain. Germline V gene data show CDR1 as KGHSH and CDR2 as LQKENI. This CDR3 region has 16 residues. V was pared by 2 bases and J by 1 base, with 14 bases between. This CDR3 is CASSPLGHQGNTEAFF. In DNA form, the CDR3 reads TGTGCCAGCTCACCATTGGGCCACCAAGGGAACACTGAAGCTTTCTTT.

This chain joins TRBV5-6 and TRBJ2-1; 11 bases map to TRBD1. Losses at the gene ends were 4 bases for V and 8 bases for J; bases not matched to a gene: 8. The V gene's germline CDR1 is SGHDT and CDR2 YYEEEE. The CDR3 totals 15 residues. This CDR3 reads CASSRPGQGVYEQFF. The CDR3 DNA reads TGTGCCAGCAGCCGACCGGGACAGGGGGTCTATGAGCAGTTCTTC.

A single count supports this clone. V is TRBV19 and J is TRBJ2-7; a weak D match, TRBD2 (5 bases). Trimming shortened V by 3 bases and J by 3 bases, and 18 bases separated the two germline ends. Germline CDR1 and CDR2: LNHDA and SQIVND (reference sequence). The CDR3 contains 16 residues. The CDR3, as DNA: TGTGCCAGTAGTATCGGCCGAGAGGGAGTTCGCTACGAGCAGTACTTC. Its protein product is CASSIGREGVRYEQYF.

This chain connects TRBV9 to TRBJ1-4; D not certain. Trimming stripped 4 bases from V and 0 bases from J, with 13 bases between. The germline V gene has CDR1 SGDLS and CDR2 YYNGEE. The length of the CDR3 is 16 residues. The CDR3 sequence: CASSTGVPATNEKLFF. For the CDR3, the DNA is TGTGCCAGCAGCACCGGGGTTCCCGCAACTAATGAAAAACTGTTTTTT. Full variable domain (outside the CDR3, taken from reference TRBV9 and TRBJ1-4): DSGVTQTPKHLITATGQRVTLRCSPRSGDLSVYWYQQSLDQGLQFLIQYYNGEERAKGNILERFSAQQFPDLHSELNLSSLELGDSALYFCASSTGVPATNEKLFFGSGTQLSVL.

This clone was seen a few times. The chain joins TRBV2 to TRBJ2-2, with unresolved D. This CDR3 region has 14 residues. V was cut by 2 bases and J by 1 base, with 5 bases left in between. Germline V CDR1 and CDR2: SNHLY, FYNNEI. CDR3 coding DNA: TGTGCCAGCAGTGAATCTCGGAACACCGGGGAGCTGTTTTTT. Its translation: CASSESRNTGELFF.

The J gene is TRBJ1-5, the V gene TRBV3-1 (or the pseudogene TRBV3-2); 7 bases map to TRBD1. The junction had 5 bases not matched to a gene; V was cut back by 8 bases and J by 4 bases. The length of the CDR3 is 13 residues. Germline CDR1 and CDR2: LGHDT and YNNKEL (reference sequence). Here the CDR3 DNA reads TGTGCCAGCGCCGACAGGGAAAATCAGCCCCAGCATTTT. Translating it yields CASADRENQPQHF.

This chain uses TRBV19 with TRBJ2-2; no reliable D call. Trimming took 1 base from V and 1 from J, leaving 25 bases between them. The CDR3 contains 21 residues. Germline CDR1 is LNHDA and CDR2 is SQIVND (reference sequence). The CDR3 nucleotides are TGTGCCAGTAGTATAGCCTTCGTTTTTAACAGCCACCGAATGAACACCGGGGAGCTGTTTTTT. Its protein is CASSIAFVFNSHRMNTGELFF.

Only one count was recorded for this clone. V is TRBV7-9 and J is TRBJ2-3; D is perhaps TRBD2 (6 bases). V was cut by 0 bases and J by 4 bases, with 8 bases left in between. Germline V gives CDR1 SEHNR, CDR2 FQNEAQ (reference sequence). There are 14 residues in the CDR3. CDR3 DNA: TGTGCCAGCAGCTTAGCCAGGGAGGCAGATACGCAGTATTTT. This translates into CASSLAREADTQYF.

This clone is a singleton in its sample. This chain uses TRBV10-3 with TRBJ2-2; the match to TRBD1 covers 8 bases. V shed 7 bases and J 6 bases; nucleotides not matched to a gene: 7. The CDR3 has 14 residues. CDR1 is ENHRY and CDR2 is SYGVKD in the germline V gene. The CDR3 nucleotides read TGTGCCATCACCCTGGACAGGGAGGCCGGGGAGCTGTTTTTT. Its translation: CAITLDREAGELFF.

The chain is built from TRBV2 and TRBJ1-2, with D maybe TRBD1 (6 bases). The CDR3 has 12 amino acids. The V gene's germline CDR1 is SNHLY and CDR2 FYNNEI. V was clipped by 11 bases and J by 10 bases, with 20 bases between them. The CDR3 loop is CACSTQGSLYTF. In nucleotides, the CDR3 is TGTGCCTGCTCCACTCAGGGGTCACTCTACACCTTC.

Comments on this clone: A read error may produce the germline difference seen at one junction end. The chain has TRBV7-7 and TRBJ2-1, with 7 nucleotides matching TRBD2. Germline lookup yields CDR1 SSHAT and CDR2 FNYEAQ (reference sequence). CDR3 size: 16 residues. Written as DNA, the CDR3 is TGTGCTAGCAGCCCCTCCGGCGGGAGAGTCTTGAATGAGCAGTTCTTC. It specifies CASSPSGGRVLNEQFF.

This chain links TRBV6-6 with TRBJ2-2; 10 bases are a match to TRBD2. Losses at the gene ends were 7 bases for V and 7 bases for J; bases not matched to a gene: 6. The CDR3 contains 14 residues. Germline assignment: CDR1 MNHNY and CDR2 SVGAGI (reference sequence). CDR3 sequence: CASILAGVLGELFF. CDR3 bases: TGTGCCAGCATTCTAGCGGGAGTTCTCGGGGAGCTGTTTTTT.

In this sample, this clone turned up once. This chain links TRBV25-1 with TRBJ2-7, with 7 nucleotides matching TRBD2. The CDR3 runs to 15 residues. The J segment lost 4 bases and the V segment lost 3 bases, leaving 9 bases of the junction unmatched. Germline V gives CDR1 MGHDK, CDR2 SYGVNS. The CDR3 region has the DNA TGTGCCAGCAGTGACCAGGCTAGCGGCGCTTACGAGCAGTACTTC. Amino acids: CASSDQASGAYEQYF.

The chain recombines TRBV6-2 or TRBV6-3 with TRBJ1-5; maybe TRBD1 (6 bases). CDR3 length: 14 residues. Germline V gene sequence: CDR1 MNHEY, CDR2 SVGEGT. V lost 4 bases and J 1 base, leaving 8 bases between the germline ends. CDR3 nucleotides: TGTGCCAGCAGTTCCGACAGGAGCAATCAGCCCCAGCATTTT. Translation: CASSSDRSNQPQHF.

This chain links TRBV19 with TRBJ2-3, with a possible D match to TRBD1 (6 bases). V lost 3 bases and J lost 1, with 11 bases in between. The CDR3 covers 15 residues. Germline V lookup: CDR1 LNHDA, CDR2 SQIVND (reference sequence). The CDR3 nucleotides are TGTGCCAGTAGTATCGGGACACCACGCACAGATACGCAGTATTTT. This translates into CASSIGTPRTDTQYF.

This sequence joins TRBV5-4 and TRBJ2-1; 8 bases match TRBD1. This CDR3 has 15 amino acids. Trimming at V came to 5 bases and at J to 1 base, leaving 5 bases not matched to a gene. The V gene's germline CDR1 is SGHNT and CDR2 YYREEE (reference sequence). The CDR3 DNA follows: TGTGCCAGCAGACCTACAGGGGGGTCCTACAATGAGCAGTTCTTC. Residues: CASRPTGGSYNEQFF.

Here the CDR3 reads CASSYSGQGVHEQYF. In nucleotides, the CDR3 is TGCGCCAGCAGCTACTCGGGACAGGGGGTCCACGAGCAGTACTTC. The chain uses TRBV5-1 and TRBJ2-7, with 11 bases matching TRBD1. V gave up 3 bases and J gave up 5 bases; unmatched junction bases: 7. The germline CDR1 and CDR2 sequences are SGHRS and YFSETQ. The CDR3 extends over 15 amino acids.

The chain links TRBV29-1 to TRBJ2-1; 9 bases are shared with TRBD2. This CDR3 has 14 amino acids. Germline values: CDR1 SQVTM, CDR2 ANQGSEA. The trim removed 7 bases at V and 2 bases at J, leaving 6 bases unmatched. The CDR3 is CSGEGGRAYNEQFF. Written as DNA, the CDR3 is TGCAGCGGGGAAGGCGGGAGGGCCTACAATGAGCAGTTCTTC.

J is TRBJ2-1 and V is TRBV7-9; D is unresolved. Germline CDR1 reads SEHNR; CDR2 reads FQNEAQ (reference sequence). The CDR3 covers 16 residues. V dropped 5 bases and J dropped 8 bases, with 22 bases sitting between them. The CDR3 loop reads CASSLYRLDGNDEQFF. CDR3 sequence (DNA): TGTGCCAGCAGCCTCTATCGGCTAGATGGAAACGATGAGCAGTTCTTC. Together with reference TRBV7-9 and TRBJ2-1, the CDR3 gives the full variable domain: DTGVSQNPRHKITKRGQNVTFRCDPISEHNRLYWYRQTLGQGPEFLTYFQNEAQLEKSRLLSDRFSAERPKGSFSTLEIQRTEQGDSAMYLCASSLYRLDGNDEQFFGPGTRLTVL.